This TCR beta chain was sequenced for a study of shared clonotypes between healthy human individuals. Notes on the study in general: Tissue TCR repertoires likely differ from these blood-only repertoires. Against clonotypes common to all four donors, non-shared ones had lower generation probabilities.

As defined, naive CD8 cells were CD45RO-negative and positively selected for CCR7, with terminally differentiated effector memory CD45RA+ cells excluded. Caucasian adults residing in Nashville, Tennessee made up all the donors. Some clones are missing from TCRdb's copy, which holds only in-frame ones; the method was immunoSEQ multiplex PCR. Counted here are about 580,000 clones, 95% to 98% occurring once; the ten biggest clones make up approximately 0.33%. Trimming shortened V by 8 bases and J by 11 bases, and 12 bases separated the two germline ends. The CDR3 sequence is 10 residues long. Germline V gene data show CDR1 as SNHLY and CDR2 as FYNNEI. Of note for this clone: Its antigen is unidentified.

This sequence was found in a man aged 25 to 40 in good health. This sequence joins TRBV2 and TRBJ1-1; D unresolved. Sequencing was carried out using naive CD8+ T cells sorted from blood. For the CDR3, the DNA is TGTGCCAGCTGGGCCCTCACGGCTTTCTTT. Protein product: CASWALTAFF.